What follows is one T cell receptor beta chain and its context. The sample is drawn from a study of shared clonotypes between healthy human individuals. Trimming took 9 bases from V and 3 from J; bases not matched to a gene: 8. CDR3 length: 14 residues. Per germline, CDR1 LNHDA and CDR2 SQIVND (reference sequence). Libraries were prepared by immunoSEQ multiplex PCR; TCRdb keeps only in-frame clonotypes and omits some of them. The sample includes about 1 million clones, about 80% of them seen just once. The receptor was derived from a man aged 18-30 years in good health. Sequencing used memory CD4+ T cells sorted from blood. Subset here: CD45RA-negative fraction. The chain employs TRBV19 and TRBJ2-4; the match to TRBD1 covers 7 bases. This chain's CDR3 is CASKNQGDKNIQYF. DNA for the CDR3: TGTGCCAGCAAAAATCAGGGGGACAAAAACATTCAGTACTTC.